This is a list of T cell receptor beta chains from one sample in a study of blood T cell repertoires in COVID-19. Clones were sequenced by immunoSEQ multiplex PCR, and TCRdb holds only the in-frame ones, with some missing. Of approximately 440,000 clones listed, about nine tenths are singletons. The material sequenced was PBMCs or T cells enriched from blood (not recorded which). The origin of the receptors is a woman under 30 who had recovered from COVID-19. Each CDR3 is given with its conserved first and last residue. The D gene is left open where the match is weak. Clone size is stated in some rows and not others, as once, few, many or a class when expanded.

size,D,J,V,CDR3,DNA
NA,NA,TRBJ2-2,TRBV3-1/TRBV3-2,CASSQSGLNTGELFF,TGTGCCAGCAGCCAATCGGGACTTAACACCGGGGAGCTGTTTTTT
NA,NA,TRBJ1-3,TRBV29-1,CSVAFSGNTIYF,TGCAGCGTTGCCTTCTCTGGAAACACCATATATTTT
few,NA,TRBJ2-5,TRBV7-3,CASSLAVQETQYF,TGTGCCAGCAGCTTAGCGGTCCAAGAGACCCAGTACTTC
once,TRBD1,TRBJ1-2,TRBV5-1,CASTTGQGASFWKGYTF,TGCGCCAGCACCACGGGACAGGGGGCCTCTTTTTGGAAGGGCTACACCTTC
NA,NA,TRBJ2-7,TRBV2,CASSGNSGFRRGEQYF,TGTGCCAGCAGTGGGAATTCCGGGTTCCGTCGGGGCGAGCAGTACTTC
NA,NA,TRBJ2-5,TRBV5-1,CASSLGGGEPQETQYF,TGCGCCAGCAGCTTGGGAGGTGGTGAACCTCAAGAGACCCAGTACTTC
NA,NA,TRBJ1-3,TRBV28,CASSSPASSGNTIYF,TGTGCCAGCAGTTCGCCAGCTAGCTCTGGAAACACCATATATTTT
NA,TRBD2,TRBJ2-3,TRBV5-1,CASSLAGTSGNTDTQYF,TGCGCCAGCAGCTTGGCCGGGACTAGCGGGAACACAGATACGCAGTATTTT
NA,NA,TRBJ2-5,TRBV9,CASSYDSQGETQYF,TGTGCCAGCAGCTACGACAGTCAGGGAGAGACCCAGTACTTC
NA,NA,TRBJ1-5,TRBV7-9,CASSAEIITKGRGQPQHF,TGTGCCAGCAGCGCAGAGATTATCACCAAGGGTCGGGGGCAGCCCCAGCATTTT
NA,TRBD1,TRBJ1-2,TRBV4-1,CASSQYTGGNYGYTF,TGCGCCAGCAGCCAATACACAGGGGGCAACTATGGCTACACCTTC
NA,TRBD1,TRBJ2-7,TRBV5-1,CASSPFRDRISYEQYF,TGCGCCAGCAGCCCATTCCGGGACAGGATATCCTACGAGCAGTACTTC
NA,TRBD1,TRBJ2-7,TRBV5-1,CASSPLLTGTGFVAQYF,TGCGCCAGCAGCCCCCTCCTGACCGGGACAGGGTTTGTCGCGCAGTACTTC
few,TRBD1,TRBJ1-5,TRBV6-5,CASSYSGGPNQPQHF,TGTGCCAGCAGTTACTCAGGGGGCCCCAATCAGCCCCAGCATTTT
NA,NA,TRBJ1-1,TRBV6-2/TRBV6-3,CASSNRGAGTEAFF,TGTGCCAGCAGTAATCGGGGGGCTGGAACTGAAGCTTTCTTT
NA,NA,TRBJ1-4,TRBV15,CATSSDRGGGNEKLFF,TGTGCCACCAGCTCGGACAGAGGGGGGGGTAATGAAAAACTGTTTTTT
NA,NA,TRBJ1-1,TRBV4-1,CASSQHERQTNTEAFF,TGCGCCAGCAGCCAACACGAGAGGCAGACGAACACTGAAGCTTTCTTT